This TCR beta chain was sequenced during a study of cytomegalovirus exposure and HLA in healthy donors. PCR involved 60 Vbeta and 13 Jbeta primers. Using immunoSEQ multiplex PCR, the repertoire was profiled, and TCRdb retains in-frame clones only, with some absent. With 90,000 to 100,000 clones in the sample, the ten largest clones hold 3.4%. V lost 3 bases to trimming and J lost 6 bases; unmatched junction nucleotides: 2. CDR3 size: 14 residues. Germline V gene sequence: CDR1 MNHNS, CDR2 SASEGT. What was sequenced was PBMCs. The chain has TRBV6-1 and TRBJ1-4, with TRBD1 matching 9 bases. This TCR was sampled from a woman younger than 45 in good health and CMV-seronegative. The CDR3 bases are TGTGCCAGCAGTGAGGGGACAGGGTATGAAAAACTGTTTTTT. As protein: CASSEGTGYEKLFF.